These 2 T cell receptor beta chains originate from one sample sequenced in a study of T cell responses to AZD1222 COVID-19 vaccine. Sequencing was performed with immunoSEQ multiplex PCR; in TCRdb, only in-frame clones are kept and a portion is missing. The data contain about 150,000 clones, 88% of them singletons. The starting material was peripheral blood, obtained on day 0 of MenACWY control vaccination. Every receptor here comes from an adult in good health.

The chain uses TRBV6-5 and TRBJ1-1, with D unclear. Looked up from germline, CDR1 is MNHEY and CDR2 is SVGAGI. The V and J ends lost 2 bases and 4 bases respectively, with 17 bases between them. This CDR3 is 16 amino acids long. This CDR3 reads CASSYIGSGVATEAFF. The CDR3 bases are TGTGCCAGCAGTTACATAGGATCTGGTGTGGCCACTGAAGCTTTCTTT.

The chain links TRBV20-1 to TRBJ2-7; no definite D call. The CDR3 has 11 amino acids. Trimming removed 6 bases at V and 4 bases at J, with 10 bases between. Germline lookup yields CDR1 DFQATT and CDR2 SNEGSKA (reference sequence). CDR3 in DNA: TGCAGTGCCCAATATGGATACGAGCAGTACTTC. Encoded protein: CSAQYGYEQYF.